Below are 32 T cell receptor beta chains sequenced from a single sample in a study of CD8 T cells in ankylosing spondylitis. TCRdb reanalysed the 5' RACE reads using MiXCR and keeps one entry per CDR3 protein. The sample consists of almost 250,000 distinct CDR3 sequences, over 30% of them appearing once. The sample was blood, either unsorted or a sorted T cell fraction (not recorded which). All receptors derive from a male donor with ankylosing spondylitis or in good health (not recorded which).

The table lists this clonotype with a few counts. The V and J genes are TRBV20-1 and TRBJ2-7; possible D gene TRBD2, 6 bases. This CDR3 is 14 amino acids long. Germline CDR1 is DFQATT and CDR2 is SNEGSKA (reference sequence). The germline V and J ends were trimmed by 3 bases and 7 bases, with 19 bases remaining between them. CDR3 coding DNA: TGCAGTGCTAGCCGGGACTCCACCCCGCGGGAGCAGTACTTC. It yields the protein CSASRDSTPREQYF.

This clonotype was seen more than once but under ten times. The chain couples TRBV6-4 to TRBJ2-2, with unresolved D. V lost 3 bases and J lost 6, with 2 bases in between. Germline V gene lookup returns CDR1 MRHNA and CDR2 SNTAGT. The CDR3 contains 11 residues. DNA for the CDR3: TGTGCCAGCAGTGAATCCGGGGAGCTGTTTTTT. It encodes CASSESGELFF.

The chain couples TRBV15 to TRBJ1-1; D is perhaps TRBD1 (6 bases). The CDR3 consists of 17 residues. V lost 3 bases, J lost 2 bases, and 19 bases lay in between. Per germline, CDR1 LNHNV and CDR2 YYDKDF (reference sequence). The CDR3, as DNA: TGTGCCACCAGCAGCACAAGGTCTTGGACAGCCAACACTGAAGCTTTCTTT. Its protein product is CATSSTRSWTANTEAFF.

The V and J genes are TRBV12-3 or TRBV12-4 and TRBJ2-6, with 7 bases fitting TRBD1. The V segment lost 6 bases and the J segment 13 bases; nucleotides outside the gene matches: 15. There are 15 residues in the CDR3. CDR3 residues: CASRGQSGNRGVLTF. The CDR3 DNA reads TGTGCCAGCAGGGGACAGTCCGGGAATCGGGGAGTCCTGACTTTC.

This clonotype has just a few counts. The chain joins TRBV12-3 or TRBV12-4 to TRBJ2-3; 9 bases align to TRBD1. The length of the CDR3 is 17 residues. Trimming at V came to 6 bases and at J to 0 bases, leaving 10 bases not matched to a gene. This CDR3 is CASREYRGHPSTDTQYF. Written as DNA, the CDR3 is TGTGCCAGCAGGGAATACAGGGGGCACCCTAGCACAGATACGCAGTATTTT.

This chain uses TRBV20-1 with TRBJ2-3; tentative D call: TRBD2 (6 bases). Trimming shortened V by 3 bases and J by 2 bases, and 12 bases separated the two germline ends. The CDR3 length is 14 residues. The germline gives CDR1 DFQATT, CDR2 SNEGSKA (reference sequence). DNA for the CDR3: TGCAGTGCTAGGTACGGGGGTATCACAGATACGCAGTATTTT. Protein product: CSARYGGITDTQYF.

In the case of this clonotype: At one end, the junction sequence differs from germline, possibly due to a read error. The CDR3 DNA reads as TGTGCCAGCAGTTACGGGACAACCAACTATGGCGACACCTTC. Protein sequence: CASSYGTTNYGDTF. The V call is TRBV6-5, the J call TRBJ1-2, with D possibly TRBD1 on 6 matching bases. The CDR3 consists of 14 residues. Per germline, CDR1 MNHEY and CDR2 SVGAGI.

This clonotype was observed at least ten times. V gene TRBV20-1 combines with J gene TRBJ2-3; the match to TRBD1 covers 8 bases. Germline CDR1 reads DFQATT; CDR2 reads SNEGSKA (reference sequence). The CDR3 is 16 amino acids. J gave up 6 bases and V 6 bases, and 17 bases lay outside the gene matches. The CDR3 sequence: CSATGSAGGIGDTQYF. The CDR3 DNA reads TGCAGTGCAACCGGGTCGGCAGGGGGCATTGGCGATACGCAGTATTTT.

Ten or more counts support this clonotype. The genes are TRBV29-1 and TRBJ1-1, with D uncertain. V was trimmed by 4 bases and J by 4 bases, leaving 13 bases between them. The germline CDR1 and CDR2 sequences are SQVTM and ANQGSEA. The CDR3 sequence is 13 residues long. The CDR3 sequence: CSVGPGLITEAFF. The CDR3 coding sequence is TGCAGCGTTGGTCCGGGCCTGATCACTGAAGCTTTCTTT.

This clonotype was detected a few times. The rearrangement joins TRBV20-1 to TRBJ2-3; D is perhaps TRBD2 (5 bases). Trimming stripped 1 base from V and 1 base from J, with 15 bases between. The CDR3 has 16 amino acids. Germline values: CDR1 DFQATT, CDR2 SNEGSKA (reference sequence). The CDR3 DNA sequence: TGCAGTGCTAGAGTCCATGCGGGTGGGGGCACAGATACGCAGTATTTT. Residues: CSARVHAGGGTDTQYF.

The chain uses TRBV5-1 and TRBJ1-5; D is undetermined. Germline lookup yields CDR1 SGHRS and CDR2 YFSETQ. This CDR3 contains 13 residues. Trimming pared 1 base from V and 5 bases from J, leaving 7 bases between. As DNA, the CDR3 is TGCGCCAGCAGCTTGCTGGGAGATCAGCCCCAGCATTTT. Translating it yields CASSLLGDQPQHF.

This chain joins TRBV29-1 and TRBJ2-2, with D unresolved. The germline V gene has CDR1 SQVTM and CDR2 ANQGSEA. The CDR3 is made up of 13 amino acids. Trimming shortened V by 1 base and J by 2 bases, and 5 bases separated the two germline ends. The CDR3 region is CSVEGGNTGELFF. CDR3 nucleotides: TGCAGCGTTGAAGGTGGAAACACCGGGGAGCTGTTTTTT.

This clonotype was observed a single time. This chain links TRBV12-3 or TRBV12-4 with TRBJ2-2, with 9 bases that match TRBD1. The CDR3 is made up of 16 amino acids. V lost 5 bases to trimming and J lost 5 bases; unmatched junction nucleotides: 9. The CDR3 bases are TGTGCCAGCAGTCAAACAGGGGGCGCTGATACCGGGGAGCTGTTTTTT. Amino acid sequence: CASSQTGGADTGELFF.

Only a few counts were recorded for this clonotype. CDR3 bases: TGTGCCAGCAGTTTGGGGTACTCCTACAATGAGCAGTTCTTC. Its protein product is CASSLGYSYNEQFF. The V gene is TRBV12-3 or TRBV12-4, the J gene TRBJ2-1; no clear D gene. V dropped 3 bases and J dropped 0 bases, with 6 bases sitting between them. This CDR3 contains 14 residues.

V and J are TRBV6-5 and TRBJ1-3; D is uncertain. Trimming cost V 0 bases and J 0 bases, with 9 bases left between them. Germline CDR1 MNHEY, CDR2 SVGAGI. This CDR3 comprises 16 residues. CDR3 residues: CASSYSGRPSGNTIYF. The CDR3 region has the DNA TGTGCCAGCAGTTACTCGGGCCGCCCCTCTGGAAACACCATATATTTT.

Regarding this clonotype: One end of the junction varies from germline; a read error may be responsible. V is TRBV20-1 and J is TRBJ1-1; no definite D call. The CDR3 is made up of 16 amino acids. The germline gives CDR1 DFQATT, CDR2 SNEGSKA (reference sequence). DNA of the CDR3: TGCAGTCCTAGAGATAGTACAGATCCACTGAACACTGAAGCTTTCTTT. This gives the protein CSPRDSTDPLNTEAFF.

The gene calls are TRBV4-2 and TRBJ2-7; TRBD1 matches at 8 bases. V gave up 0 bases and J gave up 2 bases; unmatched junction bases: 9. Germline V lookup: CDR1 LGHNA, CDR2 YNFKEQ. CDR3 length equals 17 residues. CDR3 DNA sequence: TGTGCCAGCAGCCAAGATGGGTACAGGGGGATGACCTACGAGCAGTACTTC. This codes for CASSQDGYRGMTYEQYF.

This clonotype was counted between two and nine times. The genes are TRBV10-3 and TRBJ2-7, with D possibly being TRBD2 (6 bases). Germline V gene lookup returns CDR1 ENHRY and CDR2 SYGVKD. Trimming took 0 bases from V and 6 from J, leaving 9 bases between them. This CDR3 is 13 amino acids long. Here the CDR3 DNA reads TGTGCCATCAGTGAGTCGGACGGGAGCGAGCAGTACTTC. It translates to CAISESDGSEQYF.

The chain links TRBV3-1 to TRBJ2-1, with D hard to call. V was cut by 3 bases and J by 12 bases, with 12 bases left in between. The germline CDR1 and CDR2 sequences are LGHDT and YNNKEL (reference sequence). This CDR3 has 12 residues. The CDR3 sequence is CASSHTAPGQFF. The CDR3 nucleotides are TGTGCCAGCAGCCACACAGCTCCCGGGCAGTTCTTC.

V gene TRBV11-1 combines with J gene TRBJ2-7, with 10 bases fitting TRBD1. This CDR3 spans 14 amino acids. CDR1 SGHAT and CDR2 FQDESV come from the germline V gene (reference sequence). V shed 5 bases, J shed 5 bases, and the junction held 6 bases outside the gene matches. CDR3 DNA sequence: TGTGCCAGCAGCCCCCGGGACAGGGGCGACGAGCAGTACTTC. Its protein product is CASSPRDRGDEQYF.

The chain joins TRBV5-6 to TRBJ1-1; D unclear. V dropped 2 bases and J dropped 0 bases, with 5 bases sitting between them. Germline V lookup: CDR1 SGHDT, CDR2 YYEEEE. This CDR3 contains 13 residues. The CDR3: CASSFEMNTEAFF. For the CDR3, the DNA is TGTGCCAGCAGCTTCGAAATGAACACTGAAGCTTTCTTT.

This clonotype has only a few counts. CDR3 nucleotides: TGTGCCAGCAGCTTTTATCGGGGCGAGACCCAGTACTTC. It yields the protein CASSFYRGETQYF. The chain links TRBV7-2 to TRBJ2-5; either TRBD1 or TRBD2 may supply D (5 bases each). Trimming cost V 3 bases and J 5 bases, with 10 bases left between them. The CDR3 is 13 residues long. Germline assignment: CDR1 SGHTA and CDR2 FQGNSA.

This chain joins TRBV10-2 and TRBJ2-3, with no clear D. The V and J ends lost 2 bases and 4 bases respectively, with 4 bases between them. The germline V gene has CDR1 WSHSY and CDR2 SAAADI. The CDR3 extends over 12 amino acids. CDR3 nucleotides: TGCGCCAGCAGTGAGGGCCCAGATACGCAGTATTTT. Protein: CASSEGPDTQYF.

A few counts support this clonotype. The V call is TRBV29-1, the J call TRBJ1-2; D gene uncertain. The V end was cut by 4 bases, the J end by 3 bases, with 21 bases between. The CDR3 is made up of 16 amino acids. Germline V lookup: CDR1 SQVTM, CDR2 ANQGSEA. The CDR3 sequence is CSVAPARGRMDYGYTF. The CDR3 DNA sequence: TGCAGCGTTGCCCCTGCCCGAGGACGAATGGACTATGGCTACACCTTC.

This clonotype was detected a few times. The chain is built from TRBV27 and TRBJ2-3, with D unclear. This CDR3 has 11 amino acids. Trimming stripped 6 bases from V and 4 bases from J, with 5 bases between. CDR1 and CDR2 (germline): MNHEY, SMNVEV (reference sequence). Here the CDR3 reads CASRTPDTQYF. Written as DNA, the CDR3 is TGTGCCAGCAGAACCCCAGATACGCAGTATTTT.

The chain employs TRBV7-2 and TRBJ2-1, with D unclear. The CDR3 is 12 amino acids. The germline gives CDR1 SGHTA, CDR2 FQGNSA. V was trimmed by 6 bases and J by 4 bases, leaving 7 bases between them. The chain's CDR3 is CASSLPYNEQFF. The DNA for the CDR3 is TGTGCCAGCAGTCTCCCGTACAATGAGCAGTTCTTC.

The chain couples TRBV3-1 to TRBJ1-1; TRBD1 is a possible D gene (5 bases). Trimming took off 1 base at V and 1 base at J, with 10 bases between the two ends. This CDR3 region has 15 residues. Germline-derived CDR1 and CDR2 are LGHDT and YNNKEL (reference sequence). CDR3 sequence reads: CASSQVAGGNTEAFF. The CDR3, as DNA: TGTGCCAGCAGCCAAGTTGCTGGGGGGAACACTGAAGCTTTCTTT. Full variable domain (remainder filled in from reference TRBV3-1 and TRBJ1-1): DTAVSQTPKYLVTQMGNDKSIKCEQNLGHDTMYWYKQDSKKFLKIMFSYNNKELIINETVPNRFSPKSPDKAHLNLHINSLELGDSAVYFCASSQVAGGNTEAFFGQGTRLTVV.

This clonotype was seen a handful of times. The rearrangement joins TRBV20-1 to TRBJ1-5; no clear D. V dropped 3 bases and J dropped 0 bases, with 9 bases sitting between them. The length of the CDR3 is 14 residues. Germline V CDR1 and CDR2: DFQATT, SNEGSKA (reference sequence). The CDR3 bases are TGCAGTGCTAGCGCCCCTAATAGCAATCAGCCCCAGCATTTT. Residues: CSASAPNSNQPQHF.

Here the CDR3 reads CASSYSRGTDRYEQFF. The CDR3, as DNA: TGTGCCAGCAGTTACTCGAGGGGGACTGATCGGTATGAGCAGTTCTTC. The chain employs TRBV6-5 and TRBJ2-1, with D possibly called TRBD1 or TRBD2 (6 bases each). V was shortened by 0 bases and J by 8 bases, with 17 bases between the two germline ends. This CDR3 has 16 amino acids. In germline, CDR1 is MNHEY, CDR2 SVGAGI.

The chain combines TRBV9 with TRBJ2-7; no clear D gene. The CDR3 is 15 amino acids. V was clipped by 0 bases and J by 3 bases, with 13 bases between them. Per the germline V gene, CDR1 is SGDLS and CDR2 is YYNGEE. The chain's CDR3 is CASSVGFAQVYEQYF. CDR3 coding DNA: TGTGCCAGCAGCGTAGGATTCGCCCAGGTCTACGAGCAGTACTTC.

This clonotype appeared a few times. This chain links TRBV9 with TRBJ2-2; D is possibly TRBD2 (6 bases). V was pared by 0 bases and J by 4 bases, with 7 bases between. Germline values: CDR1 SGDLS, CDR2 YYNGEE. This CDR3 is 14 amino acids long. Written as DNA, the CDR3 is TGTGCCAGCAGCGTAGTCGGGGGCACCGGGGAGCTGTTTTTT. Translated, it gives CASSVVGGTGELFF. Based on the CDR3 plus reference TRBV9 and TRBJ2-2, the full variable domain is DSGVTQTPKHLITATGQRVTLRCSPRSGDLSVYWYQQSLDQGLQFLIQYYNGEERAKGNILERFSAQQFPDLHSELNLSSLELGDSALYFCASSVVGGTGELFFGEGSRLTVL.

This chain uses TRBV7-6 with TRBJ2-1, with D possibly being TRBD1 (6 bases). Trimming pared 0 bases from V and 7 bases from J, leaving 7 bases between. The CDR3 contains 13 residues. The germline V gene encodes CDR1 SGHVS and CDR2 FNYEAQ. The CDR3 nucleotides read TGTGCCAGCAGCTTAGCGCAGGGGAATGAGCAGTTCTTC. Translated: CASSLAQGNEQFF.